This TCR beta chain was retrieved from a study of technical replicates of blood from a few donors. V lost 9 bases to trimming and J lost 1 base, with 19 bases between them. CDR1 LNHDA and CDR2 SQIVND come from the germline V gene (reference sequence). The CDR3 extends over 15 amino acids. The data were produced by immunoSEQ multiplex PCR, yet TCRdb's version contains in-frame clones alone and is incomplete. The table has 70,000 to 95,000 clones, approximately 93% seen once. Sequenced input: T cells isolated from PBMCs. The V call is TRBV19, the J call TRBJ2-7, with a weak D call TRBD2 (6 bases). The TCR originated in a human donor in good health. DNA for the CDR3: TGTGCCAGCAACGGCCCGGGCAGCGGGTCCTACGAGCAGTACTTC. This translates into CASNGPGSGSYEQYF.